Presented here are 27 T cell receptor beta chains from one specimen sequenced in a study of cytomegalovirus exposure and HLA in healthy donors. PCR amplification relied on 60 Vbeta primers (plus 13 Jbeta primers). Clones were sequenced by immunoSEQ multiplex PCR, and TCRdb holds only the in-frame ones, with some missing. The sample has 150,000 to 200,000 clones, approximately 83% seen once; the top ten hold 7.5% to 10%. The specimen sequenced was PBMCs. The receptors stem from a man between 18 and 29 years old in good health and CMV-seropositive.

V usage is TRBV19 and J usage is TRBJ1-1; 7 nucleotides match TRBD1. The CDR3 runs 15 residues. V gave up 7 bases and J gave up 1 base; unmatched junction bases: 9. Germline V gives CDR1 LNHDA, CDR2 SQIVND (reference sequence). The CDR3: CASTNRRQGNTEAFF. DNA of the CDR3: TGTGCCAGTACCAATAGGCGACAGGGGAACACTGAAGCTTTCTTT.

The chain links TRBV5-6 to TRBJ2-7; D not certain. Deletions cut 2 bases from V and 2 bases from J, with 14 bases between. The germline gives CDR1 SGHDT, CDR2 YYEEEE. The CDR3 has 15 amino acids. The CDR3 sequence is CASSLRVSGTYEQYF. The CDR3 DNA sequence: TGTGCCAGCAGCTTACGGGTCTCGGGTACCTACGAGCAGTACTTC. Using reference TRBV5-6 and TRBJ2-7 for the parts outside the CDR3, the full variable domain is DAGVTQSPTHLIKTRGQQVTLRCSPKSGHDTVSWYQQALGQGPQFIFQYYEEEERQRGNFPDRFSGHQFPNYSSELNVNALLLGDSALYLCASSLRVSGTYEQYFGPGTRLTVT.

This chain joins TRBV2 and TRBJ1-4, with D hard to call. The CDR3 is 14 residues long. Germline CDR1 SNHLY, CDR2 FYNNEI. The V and J ends lost 6 bases and 6 bases respectively, with 14 bases between them. The CDR3 nucleotides read TGTGCCAGCAGGGGAGGCGTACGGGATGAAAAACTGTTTTTT. Amino acid sequence: CASRGGVRDEKLFF.

V gene TRBV15 combines with J gene TRBJ1-3; D unclear. Germline CDR1 reads LNHNV; CDR2 reads YYDKDF (reference sequence). The CDR3 is 16 residues long. V was clipped by 2 bases and J by 2 bases, with 13 bases between them. The CDR3 is CATSRTSLVAGNTIYF. As DNA, the CDR3 is TGTGCCACCAGCAGAACCTCCTTAGTGGCTGGAAACACCATATATTTT. Combining the CDR3 with reference TRBV15 and TRBJ1-3 gives the whole variable domain DAMVIQNPRYQVTQFGKPVTLSCSQTLNHNVMYWYQQKSSQAPKLLFHYYDKDFNNEADTPDNFQSRRPNTSFCFLDIRSPGLGDTAMYLCATSRTSLVAGNTIYFGEGSWLTVV.

The genes are TRBV10-1 and TRBJ1-6; D gene ambiguous. CDR1 is WNHNN and CDR2 is SYGVQD in the germline V gene (reference sequence). Trimming took 0 bases from V and 9 from J, leaving 6 bases between them. The CDR3 loop spans 13 amino acids. The CDR3, as DNA: TGCGCCAGCAGTGAGTCTCACGGTTCACCCCTCCACTTT. Its translation: CASSESHGSPLHF.

The rearrangement joins TRBV7-6 to TRBJ2-1; the match to TRBD2 covers 14 bases. V lost 7 bases and J lost 3; bases outside the gene matches: 2. Germline V CDR1 and CDR2: SGHVS, FNYEAQ. This CDR3 contains 15 residues. DNA for the CDR3: TGTGCCAGCACGGGGACTAGCGGGGGCTACAATGAGCAGTTCTTC. Protein sequence: CASTGTSGGYNEQFF.

Details on this clone: One end of the junction does not line up with germline, which may come from a read error. The chain links TRBV7-7 to TRBJ2-7; unclear D gene. The CDR3 spans 14 residues. From germline, CDR1 is SSHAT and CDR2 FNYEAQ (reference sequence). CDR3 protein: CASSPFPRSYEQYF. The CDR3 DNA sequence: TGTGCTAGCAGCCCGTTCCCTCGCTCCTACGAGCAGTACTTC.

V usage is TRBV9 and J usage is TRBJ2-3; the match to TRBD2 covers 8 bases. This CDR3 is built from 16 residues. The trim removed 0 bases at V and 2 bases at J, leaving 5 bases unmatched. Germline-derived CDR1 and CDR2 are SGDLS and YYNGEE. CDR3 loop: CASSVGPAGVTDTQYF. DNA for the CDR3: TGTGCCAGCAGCGTAGGGCCAGCGGGAGTCACAGATACGCAGTATTTT.

This sequence joins TRBV5-1 and TRBJ2-3; the D gene is possibly TRBD1 (5 bases). Germline V CDR1 and CDR2: SGHRS, YFSETQ. This CDR3 region has 14 residues. The germline V and J ends were trimmed by 7 bases and 2 bases, with 14 bases remaining between them. In DNA form, the CDR3 reads TGCGCCAGCGGCGACAGCTCCCCCACAGATACGCAGTATTTT. Translating gives CASGDSSPTDTQYF.

The gene calls are TRBV5-1 and TRBJ1-1, with a tentative D call TRBD1 (5 bases). The germline V gene has CDR1 SGHRS and CDR2 YFSETQ. CDR3 length: 15 amino acids. V gave up 4 bases and J gave up 3 bases, with 16 bases separating them. CDR3 coding DNA: TGCGCCAGCAGCCCCGGGATCAGGGAGGACACTGAAGCTTTCTTT. Residues: CASSPGIREDTEAFF.

The chain links TRBV7-9 to TRBJ2-7; D is perhaps TRBD1 (7 bases). Trimming took 6 bases from V and 1 from J, leaving 16 bases between them. This CDR3 has 15 residues. Germline lookup yields CDR1 SEHNR and CDR2 FQNEAQ (reference sequence). CDR3 coding DNA: TGTGCCAGCAGTGGAACAGGGGAGGTGTCCTACGAGCAGTACTTC. It is translated as CASSGTGEVSYEQYF.

V is TRBV11-2 and J is TRBJ2-2; 7 nucleotides match TRBD1. This CDR3 contains 15 residues. CDR1 and CDR2 from the germline V gene are SGHAT and FQNNGV. The ends lost 5 bases at V and 6 bases at J; junction bases unmatched: 9. CDR3 region: CASSAPGGEAGELFF. DNA of the CDR3: TGTGCCAGCAGCGCCCCAGGGGGAGAGGCCGGGGAGCTGTTTTTT. Combining the CDR3 with reference TRBV11-2 and TRBJ2-2 gives the whole variable domain EAGVAQSPRYKIIEKRQSVAFWCNPISGHATLYWYQQILGQGPKLLIQFQNNGVVDDSQLPKDRFSAERLKGVDSTLKIQPAKLEDSAVYLCASSAPGGEAGELFFGEGSRLTVL.

The rearrangement links TRBV4-1 to TRBJ2-1; TRBD1 aligns across 7 bases. J gave up 8 bases and V 0 bases, and 13 bases lay outside the gene matches. This CDR3 has 17 amino acids. The germline gives CDR1 MGHRA, CDR2 YSYEKL. CDR3 sequence reads: CASSQDDFATGTDEQFF. In DNA, the CDR3 is TGCGCCAGCAGCCAAGATGATTTTGCGACAGGGACGGATGAGCAGTTCTTC.

The rearrangement joins TRBV5-4 to TRBJ2-2, with a possible D match to TRBD2 (6 bases). The CDR3 sequence is 16 residues long. V gave up 0 bases and J gave up 2 bases, with 11 bases separating them. The germline V gene encodes CDR1 SGHNT and CDR2 YYREEE (reference sequence). The DNA for the CDR3 is TGTGCCAGCAGCTTGGGTTTCGGGACTAACACCGGGGAGCTGTTTTTT. Its translation: CASSLGFGTNTGELFF. Combining the CDR3 with reference TRBV5-4 and TRBJ2-2 gives the whole variable domain ETGVTQSPTHLIKTRGQQVTLRCSSQSGHNTVSWYQQALGQGPQFIFQYYREEENGRGNFPPRFSGLQFPNYSSELNVNALELDDSALYLCASSLGFGTNTGELFFGEGSRLTVL.

The CDR3 coding sequence is TGTGCCAGCAGGGGTTCGGCGGGGGGCTACGAGCAGTACTTC. The encoded protein is CASRGSAGGYEQYF. This rearrangement joins TRBV13 to TRBJ2-7; 8 bases line up with TRBD2. The germline gives CDR1 PRHDT, CDR2 FYEKMQ (reference sequence). J gave up 3 bases and V 6 bases, and 7 bases lay outside the gene matches. The length of the CDR3 is 14 residues. The full variable domain, completed using reference TRBV13 and TRBJ2-7, is AAGVIQSPRHLIKEKRETATLKCYPIPRHDTVYWYQQGPGQDPQFLISFYEKMQSDKGSIPDRFSAQQFSDYHSELNMSSLELGDSALYFCASRGSAGGYEQYFGPGTRLTVT.

This clone was observed a handful of times. The chain has TRBV2 and TRBJ2-7, with unresolved D. Germline V CDR1 and CDR2: SNHLY, FYNNEI. The CDR3 sequence is 10 residues long. The germline V and J ends were trimmed by 7 bases and 5 bases, with 6 bases remaining between them. The CDR3 DNA reads TGTGCCAGCATCCGGGACGAGCAGTACTTC. Residues: CASIRDEQYF.

The chain employs TRBV10-3 and TRBJ2-1, with D perhaps matching TRBD2 (6 bases). There are 16 residues in the CDR3. CDR1 and CDR2 from the germline V gene are ENHRY and SYGVKD. The V end was cut by 4 bases, the J end by 0 bases, with 13 bases between. The CDR3 DNA follows: TGTGCCATCAGTGGCACCAGCGGGTACTCCTACAATGAGCAGTTCTTC. Protein sequence: CAISGTSGYSYNEQFF.

The chain links TRBV5-5 to TRBJ2-5; no firm D call. Germline V lookup: CDR1 SGHKS, CDR2 YYEKEE (reference sequence). CDR3 length: 14 residues. V gave up 0 bases and J gave up 1 base, with 7 bases separating them. CDR3 in amino acids: CASSLEQTQETQYF. For the CDR3, the DNA is TGTGCCAGCAGCTTGGAACAGACCCAAGAGACCCAGTACTTC.

The V and J genes are TRBV18 and TRBJ1-2, with TRBD1 matching 8 bases. Germline-derived CDR1 and CDR2 are KGHSH and LQKENI. The J segment lost 0 bases and the V segment lost 1 base, leaving 7 bases of the junction unmatched. The CDR3 sequence is 17 residues long. The CDR3 protein is CASSPRTTGGSNYGYTF. The DNA for the CDR3 is TGTGCCAGCTCACCACGTACTACAGGGGGATCTAACTATGGCTACACCTTC.

V gene TRBV4-1 combines with J gene TRBJ2-3; D is perhaps TRBD2 (5 bases). V dropped 4 bases and J dropped 6 bases, with 11 bases sitting between them. Germline lookup yields CDR1 MGHRA and CDR2 YSYEKL. This CDR3 spans 13 amino acids. CDR3 sequence: CASSPPSGDTQYF. The DNA for the CDR3 is TGCGCCAGCAGCCCTCCCTCGGGGGATACGCAGTATTTT.

The V call is TRBV7-6, the J call TRBJ2-7; the D is unclear. This CDR3 spans 11 amino acids. Trimming took 1 base from V and 5 from J, leaving 3 bases between them. Germline V CDR1 and CDR2: SGHVS, FNYEAQ. The CDR3 reads CASSLGDEQYF. The CDR3, as DNA: TGTGCCAGCAGCTTAGGAGACGAGCAGTACTTC.

This chain connects TRBV10-1 to TRBJ2-3, with 9 bases lining up with TRBD1. Trimming removed 2 bases from V and 1 base from J; junction bases left unmatched: 4. Per the germline V gene, CDR1 is WNHNN and CDR2 is SYGVQD (reference sequence). The CDR3 contains 16 residues. CDR3 nucleotide sequence: TGCGCCAGCAGTGAGATGGGGACAGGGCGCACAGATACGCAGTATTTT. Translating it yields CASSEMGTGRTDTQYF.

This clone came up a few times. This chain connects TRBV10-1 to TRBJ2-3; D might be TRBD1 (5 bases). The CDR3 has 12 amino acids. Trimming removed 6 bases from V and 2 bases from J, with 6 bases in between. Germline loops: CDR1 WNHNN, CDR2 SYGVQD (reference sequence). The CDR3 is CASRTATDTQYF. CDR3 bases: TGCGCCAGCAGGACAGCCACAGATACGCAGTATTTT.

CDR3 DNA: TGTGCCAGCAGGGGGACAGGATCACCCCTCCACTTT. Its translation: CASRGTGSPLHF. This rearrangement joins TRBV6-1 to TRBJ1-6; 8 nucleotides match TRBD1. The V gene's germline CDR1 is MNHNS and CDR2 SASEGT. This CDR3 has 12 residues. V shed 6 bases and J 10 bases; nucleotides not matched to a gene: 2.

The DNA for the CDR3 is TGTGCCAGCAACTCGGGACAGGGGGCGGAAAAACTGTTTTTT. Its translation is CASNSGQGAEKLFF. The chain has TRBV9 and TRBJ1-4, with 12 bases lining up with TRBD1. CDR1 is SGDLS, CDR2 YYNGEE, per germline. The V gene end was trimmed by 6 bases and the J gene end by 8 bases; junction bases not matched to a gene: 5. The CDR3 contains 14 residues.

About this clone: Other DNA sequences in this sample translate to the same CDR3. The chain links TRBV6-6 to TRBJ2-2; 9 bases match TRBD1. The ends lost 3 bases at V and 7 bases at J; junction bases unmatched: 9. Germline V lookup: CDR1 MNHNY, CDR2 SVGAGI (reference sequence). The CDR3 is made up of 16 amino acids. CDR3 residues: CASSYGGTGGDGELFF. The CDR3 nucleotides read TGTGCCAGCAGTTATGGTGGAACAGGGGGCGACGGGGAGCTGTTTTTT.

This chain uses TRBV30 with TRBJ1-3; D is ambiguous. The germline V and J ends were trimmed by 5 bases and 0 bases, with 14 bases remaining between them. The CDR3 is 15 amino acids. Looked up from germline, CDR1 is GTSNPN and CDR2 is SVGIG (reference sequence). CDR3 region: CAWGRRRFSGNTIYF. The CDR3 DNA reads TGTGCCTGGGGCAGGCGTCGATTCTCTGGAAACACCATATATTTT.